This T cell receptor beta chain originates from a study of T-cell memory formation after mild COVID-19. On the study more broadly: The study found TCR clusters largely donor specific.

Study-level points and caveats: Pre-infection memory held some responding clones, suggesting pre-existing cross-reactive T cells responded. Clones which contracted sat mainly in CM and EM if CD4+, and in EMRA if CD8+.

CDR3 size: 15 residues. Germline V gene data show CDR1 as SGHRS and CDR2 as YFSETQ. V was clipped by 2 bases and J by 1 base, with 10 bases between them. There are a few counts of this clonotype. No antigen is known for it. Constant-segment primers were used for 5'RACE, and the resulting TCR alpha and TCR beta cDNA libraries carried sample barcodes and UMIs. TCRdb re-called the 5' RACE reads with MiXCR, one entry per CDR3 protein. The sample consists of about 560,000 distinct CDR3 sequences, 17% of them appearing once. V is TRBV5-1 and J is TRBJ1-5; D may be TRBD1 (6 bases). The receptor's source is an adult woman who had mild COVID-19 (a few samples of this study predate the infection). Cell type and time point are not known. The sequenced sample was PBMCs or a T cell subset sorted from them (not recorded which). The CDR3 region has the DNA TGCGCCAGCAGCTTCGACGGACAGAGCAATCAGCCCCAGCATTTT. Amino acid sequence: CASSFDGQSNQPQHF.